The clone carrying this T cell receptor (beta chain) was observed a single time. Its antigen is not known. The sample originates from a study of T cell responses to AZD1222 COVID-19 vaccine. The analysis combined second doses at about 4 or about 12 weeks. Trimming removed 3 bases at V and 1 base at J, with 11 bases between. The CDR3 covers 15 residues. Germline CDR1 KGHSH, CDR2 LQKENI. Study observations and caveats: Spike was spanned by vaccine-associated CD4 TCRs, which were dominant at 160-218 and 743-854. The study found Spike-specific TCR breadth and depth rose after two AZD1222 doses. Donors, mostly white British, included more females; clonal diversity was possibly underestimated.

Assay used: immunoSEQ multiplex PCR; TCRdb lists only in-frame clones, some missing. Counted here are about 180,000 clones, 88% occurring once; the ten biggest clones make up roughly 11%. Sample: peripheral blood, taken 28 days after the second AZD1222 dose. This sequence was found in an adult who received the AZD1222 COVID-19 vaccine. V gene TRBV18 combines with J gene TRBJ2-3, with D maybe TRBD1 (5 bases). The CDR3 sequence is CASSPSGARTDTQYF. CDR3 coding DNA: TGTGCCAGCTCACCTAGTGGGGCCCGCACAGATACGCAGTATTTT. Looking up the rest from reference TRBV18 and TRBJ2-3 gives the full variable domain: NAGVMQNPRHLVRRRGQEARLRCSPMKGHSHVYWYRQLPEEGLKFMVYLQKENIIDESGMPKERFSAEFPKEGPSILRIQQVVRGDSAAYFCASSPSGARTDTQYFGPGTRLTVL.